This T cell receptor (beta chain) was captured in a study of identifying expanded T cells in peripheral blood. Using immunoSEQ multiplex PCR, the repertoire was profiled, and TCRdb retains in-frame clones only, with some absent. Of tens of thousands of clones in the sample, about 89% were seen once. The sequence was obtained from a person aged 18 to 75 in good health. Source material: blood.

CDR3: CASSFLGGYTEAFF. The CDR3 DNA reads TGTGCCAGCAGCTTTTTGGGGGGTTACACTGAAGCTTTCTTT. This chain connects TRBV27 to TRBJ1-1; the D gene is possibly TRBD1 (5 bases). V was clipped by 6 bases and J by 3 bases, with 14 bases between them. This CDR3 has 14 amino acids. The germline V gene encodes CDR1 MNHEY and CDR2 SMNVEV (reference sequence).